A selection of T cell receptor beta chains follows, all from one sample in a study of immune characterization of retroperitoneal liposarcoma. TCRdb re-derived calls from the PCR reads in MiXCR, one entry per CDR3 protein. The table shows several thousand distinct CDR3 sequences, with 45% occurring only once. Sequencing used tumor tissue. Receptor source: a male donor with retroperitoneal liposarcoma. The CDR3 runs from the conserved cysteine through the conserved F or W. A D gene is named only where the DNA matches it firmly. The size entry is marked missing in some rows and otherwise reads once, few, many or a size class.

clone_size j_call d_call v_call cdr3_nt cdr3_aa
- TRBJ2-1 - TRBV7-2 TGTGCCAGCAGCCCTCCCGGCCTGGCCAATGAGCAGTTCTTC CASSPPGLANEQFF
few TRBJ2-7 - TRBV27 TGTGCCAGCAGGCGTAGGGGACTCCGGGACGGGGGAGACGAGCAGTACTTC CASRRRGLRDGGDEQYF
- TRBJ2-7 TRBD1 TRBV7-2 TGTGCCAGCAGCTCTGGGACAGGGGACGAGCAGTACTTC CASSSGTGDEQYF
- TRBJ1-1 - TRBV6-1 TGTGCCAGCAGCCACCGGTTCTTTCAAGGGAACACTGAAGCTTTCTTT CASSHRFFQGNTEAFF
- TRBJ2-7 - TRBV6-1 TGTGCCAGCAGTGACGGGACGGCATCCTACGAGCAGTACTTC CASSDGTASYEQYF
- TRBJ1-1 - TRBV11-3 TGTGCCAGCAGCTTAGAGGAAAGGACGGGTGAAGCTTTCTTT CASSLEERTGEAFF
few TRBJ2-7 - TRBV10-2 TGCGCCAGCAGGGGCGACCGATACGAGCAGTACTTC CASRGDRYEQYF
few TRBJ1-1 - TRBV12-3/TRBV12-4 TGTGCCAGCGGCCGTGGACCAAGTGAAGCTTTCTTT CASGRGPSEAFF
- TRBJ2-3 TRBD2 TRBV10-2 TGCGCCAGCAGTCTATCCCTAGCGGGAGCCCCAGATACGCAGTATTTT CASSLSLAGAPDTQYF
- TRBJ2-2 - TRBV12-3/TRBV12-4 TGTGCCAGCAGTTTAACGGACAGTAACACCGGGGAGCTGTTTTTT CASSLTDSNTGELFF
few TRBJ2-3 - TRBV6-1 TGTGCCAGCAGAACCGGGACTTCCGAGACTTACACAGATACGCAGTATTTT CASRTGTSETYTDTQYF
medium-sized TRBJ2-3 TRBD2 TRBV7-2 TGTGCCAGCAGCGTAACTAGCGGGAGTACAGATACGCAGTATTTT CASSVTSGSTDTQYF
- TRBJ2-5 TRBD2 TRBV7-4 TGTGCCAGCCAAGGACTAGCGGGAGGGGAGACCCAGTACTTC CASQGLAGGETQYF
- TRBJ2-7 TRBD1 TRBV7-2 TGTGCCAGCAGCCGCAGACAGGGCCCCTACGAGCAGTACTTC CASSRRQGPYEQYF
- TRBJ1-6 TRBD1 TRBV6-1 TGTGCCAGCAGTGCTGGTAGGACAGGGGATAATTCACCCCTCCACTTT CASSAGRTGDNSPLHF
- TRBJ2-5 - TRBV12-3/TRBV12-4 TGTGCCAGCAGCAGGACTCCGTACCAAGAGACCCAGTACTTC CASSRTPYQETQYF
medium-sized TRBJ2-2 TRBD1 TRBV6-1 TGTGCCAGCAGCTCGGACGCCGGGACAGCGAACACCGGGGAGCTGTTTTTT CASSSDAGTANTGELFF
medium-sized TRBJ2-5 TRBD2 TRBV12-3/TRBV12-4 TGTGCCAGCAGTTGGACTAGCGGTCGGGAGACCCAGTACTTC CASSWTSGRETQYF
- TRBJ2-1 - TRBV7-9 TGTGCCAGCAGCCTTAGGGGCAGGTTGGAGTTCGATGAGCAGTTCTTC CASSLRGRLEFDEQFF
hyperexpanded TRBJ2-7 - TRBV6-1 TGTGCCAGCAGTAAGGCACAGGGTGAGCAGTACTTC CASSKAQGEQYF
few TRBJ2-7 - TRBV4-1 TGCGCCAGCAGCCCGACCGTGAGGGGTTTCTACGAGCAGTACTTC CASSPTVRGFYEQYF
medium-sized TRBJ2-3 - TRBV7-2 TGTGCCAGCAGCATACACACAGATACGCAGTATTTT CASSIHTDTQYF
many TRBJ2-5 - TRBV12-3/TRBV12-4 TGTGCCAGCAGTTTAGCGCTGGGTTACGGGCGTCGAGAGACCCAGTACTTC CASSLALGYGRRETQYF
- TRBJ2-1 TRBD1 TRBV29-1 TGCAGCGTGGAACCACAGGGGGCGGGGCAGTTCTTC CSVEPQGAGQFF
- TRBJ2-2 - TRBV18 TGTGCCAGCTCACCACCGGTACAGGAGGACACCGGGGAGCTGTTTTTT CASSPPVQEDTGELFF
- TRBJ2-1 TRBD1 TRBV6-1 TGTGCCAGCAGTTCCGGACAGGGGCAAGAGACCCAGTTCTTC CASSSGQGQETQFF
- TRBJ2-1 TRBD1 TRBV11-3 TGTGCCAGCAGCGACGGGACAGCTTACAATGAGCAGTTCTTC CASSDGTAYNEQFF
- TRBJ1-1 - TRBV6-1 TGTGCCGTAATGGGGGTGTGGATGAACACTGAAGCTTTCTTT CAVMGVWMNTEAFF
- TRBJ2-7 - TRBV6-1 TGTGCCAGCAGTCCACGGAGTCCACCCTACGAGCAGTACTTC CASSPRSPPYEQYF
medium-sized TRBJ2-7 TRBD1 TRBV7-6 TGTGCCAGCAGCTTTGGGACAGGGTTAACATACGAGCAGTACTTC CASSFGTGLTYEQYF
- TRBJ1-2 - TRBV6-1 TGTGCCAGCAGTCATCTTATCGGTGGCTACACCTTC CASSHLIGGYTF
- TRBJ2-1 - TRBV11-1 TGTGCCAGCAGCTCTACTAAGGGGAGCTCCTACAATGAGCAGTTCTTC CASSSTKGSSYNEQFF
- TRBJ2-7 TRBD1 TRBV15 TGTGCCACCAGCAGAACGTCCGGGACAGGACCCGACGAGCAGTACTTC CATSRTSGTGPDEQYF
few TRBJ2-4 TRBD2 TRBV6-6 TGTGCCAGCAGTTACCCCCCCTGGGCGGGAGGGCCGAATGAGCAGTACTTC CASSYPPWAGGPNEQYF
- TRBJ2-7 - TRBV6-1 TGTGCCAGCAGCGACAGGCTGGCCTACGAGCAGTACTTC CASSDRLAYEQYF
- TRBJ2-5 TRBD2 TRBV6-1 TGTGCCAGCTCAACGGTGCGGGGGGGCCTTGAGACCCAGTACTTC CASSTVRGGLETQYF
- TRBJ2-7 - TRBV7-4 TGTGCCAGCAGCTTGGGCGGGACGCTCTACAATGAGCAGTACTTC CASSLGGTLYNEQYF
- TRBJ2-5 TRBD2 TRBV12-3/TRBV12-4 TGTGCCAGCAGTCACCGAGGGGCTAGCGGGAGGGCCAATGAGCAGTACTTC CASSHRGASGRANEQYF
- TRBJ2-2 TRBD1 TRBV6-6 TGTGCCGGACAGGGGCGGAACACCGGGGAGCTGTTTTTT CAGQGRNTGELFF
- TRBJ2-7 - TRBV6-8 TGTGCCAGCAAGCGGACTGGGAACGGTGAGCAGTACTTC CASKRTGNGEQYF
- TRBJ2-7 TRBD2 TRBV4-1 TGCGCCAGCAGCCAAGACTTCGCTAGCGGAGACTACGAGCAGTACTTC CASSQDFASGDYEQYF